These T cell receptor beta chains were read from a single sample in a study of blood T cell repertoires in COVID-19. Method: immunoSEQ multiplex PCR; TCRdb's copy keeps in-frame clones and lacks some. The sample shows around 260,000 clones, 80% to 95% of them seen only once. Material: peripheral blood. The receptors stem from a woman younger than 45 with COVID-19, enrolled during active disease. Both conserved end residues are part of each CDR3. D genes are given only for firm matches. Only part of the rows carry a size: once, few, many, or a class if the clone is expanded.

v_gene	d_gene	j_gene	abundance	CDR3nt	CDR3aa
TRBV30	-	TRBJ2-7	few	TGTGCCTGGAGGGACAGCTCCTACGAGCAGTACTTC	CAWRDSSYEQYF
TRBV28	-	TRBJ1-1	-	TGTGCCAGCATTCTTGGGAGAACCACCAGTGAAGCTTTCTTT	CASILGRTTSEAFF
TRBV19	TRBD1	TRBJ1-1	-	TGTGCCAGTAGAAACGGACAGGGGCGAAGGAACACTGAAGCTTTCTTT	CASRNGQGRRNTEAFF
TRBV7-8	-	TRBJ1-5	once	TGTGCCAGCAGCTTAGCGAGTGCCAGCAATCAGCCCCAGCATTTT	CASSLASASNQPQHF
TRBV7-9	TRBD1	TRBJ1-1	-	TGTGCCAGCAGGAACTCCGGGACAGGGGGCCGAACGGGCACTGAAGCTTTCTTT	CASRNSGTGGRTGTEAFF
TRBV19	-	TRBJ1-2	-	TGTGCCAGTAGTATCCGTCCAGGGGATGGCTACACCTTC	CASSIRPGDGYTF
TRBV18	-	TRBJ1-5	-	TGTGCCAGCTCACCAGGCATCAATCAGCCCCAGCATTTT	CASSPGINQPQHF
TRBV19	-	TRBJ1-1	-	TGTGCCAGTAGGAGGACAGCGGACACTGAAGCTTTCTTT	CASRRTADTEAFF
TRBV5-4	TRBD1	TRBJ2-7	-	TGTGCCAGCAGCTGGGTACCGGGACAGGGAGCCGAGCAGTACTTC	CASSWVPGQGAEQYF
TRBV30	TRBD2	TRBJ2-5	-	TGTGCCTGGAGTTTCTCTAGCGGGTGGCAAGAGACCCAGTACTTC	CAWSFSSGWQETQYF
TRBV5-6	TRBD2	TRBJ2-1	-	TGTGCCAGCAGCTTGCTCTCTAGCGGAGACTACAATGAGCAGTTCTTC	CASSLLSSGDYNEQFF
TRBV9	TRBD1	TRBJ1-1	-	TGTGCCAGCGGAAGGACAGGGGGGAACACTGAAGCTTTCTTT	CASGRTGGNTEAFF
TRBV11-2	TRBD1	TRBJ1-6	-	TGTGCCAGCAGCTTAAGTAGCAGAGCGAACAGGGGAAATTCACCCCTCCACTTT	CASSLSSRANRGNSPLHF
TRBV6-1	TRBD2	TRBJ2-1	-	TGTGCCAGCAGTGAAGGTCGGCGAGCTAGCGGGGTCTACAATGAGCAGTTCTTC	CASSEGRRASGVYNEQFF
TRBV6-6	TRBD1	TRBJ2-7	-	TGTGCCAGCAGTTACCCGGGGACAGGGGAAAACTACGAGCAGTACTTC	CASSYPGTGENYEQYF
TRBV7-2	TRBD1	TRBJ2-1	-	TGTGCCAGCAGCTTAGACAGGGGGACCTACAATGAGCAGTTCTTC	CASSLDRGTYNEQFF
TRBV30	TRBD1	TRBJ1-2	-	TGTGCCTGGAGAGATAGACAGGGGGCGGGCTATGGCTACACCTTC	CAWRDRQGAGYGYTF
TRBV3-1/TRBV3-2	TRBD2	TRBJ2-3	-	TGTGCCAGCAGCCTCGGGGTAGCGGGAAGAACAGATACGCAGTATTTT	CASSLGVAGRTDTQYF
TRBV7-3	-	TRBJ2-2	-	TGTGCCAGCAGCTTAGGACACCCGAACACCGGGGAGCTGTTTTTT	CASSLGHPNTGELFF
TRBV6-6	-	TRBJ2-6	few	TGTGCCAGCAGTCTGGGGGCTACACTCTCTGGGGCCAACGTCCTGACTTTC	CASSLGATLSGANVLTF
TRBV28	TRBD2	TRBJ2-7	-	TGTGCCAGCAGTGGGGGGACTAGCGGGATTGACGAGCAGTACTTC	CASSGGTSGIDEQYF
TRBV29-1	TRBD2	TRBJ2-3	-	TGCAGCCTCCGGACTAGCGGGAGAACAGATACGCAGTATTTT	CSLRTSGRTDTQYF
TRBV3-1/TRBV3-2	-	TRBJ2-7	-	TGTGCCAGCAGCCAAGGACAGGTTTCCTACGAGCAGTACTTC	CASSQGQVSYEQYF
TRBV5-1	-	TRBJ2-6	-	TGCGCCAGCAGCCCGGACATAAACTCTGGGGCCAACGTCCTGACTTTC	CASSPDINSGANVLTF
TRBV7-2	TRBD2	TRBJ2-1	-	TGTGCCAGCAGCCTCGGACTAGCGGGCTCCTACAATGAGCAGTTCTTC	CASSLGLAGSYNEQFF
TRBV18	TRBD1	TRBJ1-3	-	TGTGCCAGCTCCCCCGGGACAGGGGCTGGAAACACCATATATTTT	CASSPGTGAGNTIYF
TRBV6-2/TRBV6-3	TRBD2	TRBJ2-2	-	TGTGCCAGCAGTTTATCTAGCGGGACCGGGGAGCTGTTTTTT	CASSLSSGTGELFF
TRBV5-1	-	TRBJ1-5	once	TGCGCCAGCAGCACAGGGACCGCACTGGAGCCCCAGCATTTT	CASSTGTALEPQHF
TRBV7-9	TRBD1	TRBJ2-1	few	TGTGCCAGCCGGCAACCGGGACAGCAGGGCCATGAGCAGTTCTTC	CASRQPGQQGHEQFF
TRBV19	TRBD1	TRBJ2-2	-	TGTGCCAGTAGTACAAGACAGGGCCGGTTCACCGGGGAGCTGTTTTTT	CASSTRQGRFTGELFF
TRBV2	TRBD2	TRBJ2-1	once	TGTGCCAGTCCGGGACTAGCGGGGGGAAATGAGCAGTTCTTC	CASPGLAGGNEQFF
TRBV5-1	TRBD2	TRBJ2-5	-	TGCGCCAGCAGCGCGGGACTAGCGGGCCAAGAGACCCAGTACTTC	CASSAGLAGQETQYF